This T cell receptor (beta chain) appears in the sequencing data of a study of blood T cells in healthy people across ages. The use of a sample-barcoded 5' primer and a J-beta primer mix characterized a second PCR of about 6 to 11 cycles. TCRdb itself ran the 5' RACE reads through MiXCR, one entry per CDR3 protein. The sample comprises 800,000 to 950,000 distinct CDR3 sequences, about 28% of which are singletons, and roughly 10% rests with the top ten. In addition, the sample was reused for a study of T cells of mothers and their children.

Sequencing was carried out using blood. The receptor was isolated from a woman in her 40s in good health.

DNA for the CDR3: TGTGCCAGCAGTTTAACAGGAAACAATCAGCCCCAGCATTTT. Encoded protein: CASSLTGNNQPQHF. The chain uses TRBV27 and TRBJ1-5, with D possibly being TRBD1 (5 bases). The CDR3 loop spans 14 amino acids. Per germline, CDR1 MNHEY and CDR2 SMNVEV (reference sequence). V was shortened by 2 bases and J by 3 bases, with 8 bases between the two germline ends.